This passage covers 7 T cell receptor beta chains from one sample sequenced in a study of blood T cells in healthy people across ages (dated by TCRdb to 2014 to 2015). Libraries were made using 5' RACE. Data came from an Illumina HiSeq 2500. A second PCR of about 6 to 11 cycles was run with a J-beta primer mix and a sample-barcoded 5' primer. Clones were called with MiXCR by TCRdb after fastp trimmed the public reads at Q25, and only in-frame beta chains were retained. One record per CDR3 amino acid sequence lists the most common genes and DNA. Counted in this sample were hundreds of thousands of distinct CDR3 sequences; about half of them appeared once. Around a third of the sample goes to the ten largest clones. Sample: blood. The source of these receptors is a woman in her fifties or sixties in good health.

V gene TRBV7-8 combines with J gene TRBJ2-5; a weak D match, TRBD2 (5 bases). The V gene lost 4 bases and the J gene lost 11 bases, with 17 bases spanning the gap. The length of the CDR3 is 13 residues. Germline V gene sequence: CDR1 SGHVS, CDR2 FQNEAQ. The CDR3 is CASSSGVGDEQYF. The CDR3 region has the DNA TGTGCCAGCAGCTCCGGAGTCGGGGATGAGCAGTACTTC.

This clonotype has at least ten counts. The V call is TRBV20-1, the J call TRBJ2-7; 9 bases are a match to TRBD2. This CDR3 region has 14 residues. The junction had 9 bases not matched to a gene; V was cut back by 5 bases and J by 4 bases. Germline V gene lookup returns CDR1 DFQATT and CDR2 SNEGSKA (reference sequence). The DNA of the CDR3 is TGCAGTGCTTTTAAGCGGGAGGCTGGTTACGAGCAGTACTTC. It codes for CSAFKREAGYEQYF.

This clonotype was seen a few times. CDR3 DNA: TGTGCCAGCAGCTTGGCAGGGGCCCGTACCTACGAGCAGTACTTC. Translated, it gives CASSLAGARTYEQYF. The chain employs TRBV7-9 and TRBJ2-7; TRBD1 is a possible D gene (6 bases). The CDR3 spans 15 residues. V shed 3 bases and J shed 2 bases, with 14 bases lying between them. The germline CDR1 and CDR2 sequences are SEHNR and FQNEAQ (reference sequence).

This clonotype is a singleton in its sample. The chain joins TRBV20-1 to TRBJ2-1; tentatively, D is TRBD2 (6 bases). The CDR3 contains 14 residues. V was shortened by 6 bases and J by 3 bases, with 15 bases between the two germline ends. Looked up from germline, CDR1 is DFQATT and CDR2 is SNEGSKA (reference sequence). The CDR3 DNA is TGCAGTGCCCCCTCCGGGACTGGCTACAATGAGCAGTTCTTC. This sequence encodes CSAPSGTGYNEQFF.

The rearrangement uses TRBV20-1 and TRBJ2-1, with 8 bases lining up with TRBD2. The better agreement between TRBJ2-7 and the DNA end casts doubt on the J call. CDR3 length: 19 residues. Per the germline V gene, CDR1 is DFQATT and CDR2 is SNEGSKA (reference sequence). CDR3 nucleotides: TGCAGTGCTAGAGGAGGAGGAGCGCGGGGGGCCAGCTCCTACAATGAGCAGTACTTC. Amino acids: CSARGGGARGASSYNEQYF.

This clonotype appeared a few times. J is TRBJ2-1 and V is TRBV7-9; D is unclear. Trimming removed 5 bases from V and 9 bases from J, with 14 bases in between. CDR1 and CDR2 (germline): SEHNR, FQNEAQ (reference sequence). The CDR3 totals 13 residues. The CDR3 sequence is CASSPRKGGEQFF. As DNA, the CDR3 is TGTGCCAGCAGCCCCCGAAAGGGCGGTGAGCAGTTCTTC.

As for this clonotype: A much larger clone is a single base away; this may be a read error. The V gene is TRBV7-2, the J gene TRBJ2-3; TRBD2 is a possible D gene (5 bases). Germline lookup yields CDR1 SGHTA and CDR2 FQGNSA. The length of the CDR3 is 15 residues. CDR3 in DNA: TGTGCCAGCAGCAACGTAGAATCTAGCACAGATATGCAGTATTTT. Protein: CASSNVESSTDMQYF.